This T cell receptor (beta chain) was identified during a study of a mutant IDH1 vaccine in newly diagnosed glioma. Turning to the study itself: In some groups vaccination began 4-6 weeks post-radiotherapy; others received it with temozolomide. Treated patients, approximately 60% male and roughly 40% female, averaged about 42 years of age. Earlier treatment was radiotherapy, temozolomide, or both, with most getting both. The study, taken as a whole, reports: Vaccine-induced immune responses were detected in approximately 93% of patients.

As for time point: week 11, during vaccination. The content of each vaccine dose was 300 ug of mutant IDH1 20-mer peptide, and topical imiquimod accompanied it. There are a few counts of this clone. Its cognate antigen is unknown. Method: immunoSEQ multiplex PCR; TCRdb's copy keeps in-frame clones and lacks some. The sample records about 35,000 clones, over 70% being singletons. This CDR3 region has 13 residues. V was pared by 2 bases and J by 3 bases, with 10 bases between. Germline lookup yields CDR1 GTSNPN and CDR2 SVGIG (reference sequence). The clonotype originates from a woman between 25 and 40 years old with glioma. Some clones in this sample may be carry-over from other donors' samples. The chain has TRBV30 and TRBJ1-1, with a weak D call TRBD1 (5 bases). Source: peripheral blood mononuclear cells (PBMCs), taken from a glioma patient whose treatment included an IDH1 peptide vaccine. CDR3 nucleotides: TGTGCCTGGAGTCCCGACAGATACACTGAAGCTTTCTTT. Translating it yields CAWSPDRYTEAFF.